The entry below describes one T cell receptor beta chain. What it recognizes is unknown. This sample is part of a study of T cell repertoires in cytomegalovirus infection. In the study overall: An indication of both CMV infection and matching HLA type came from public TCR beta signatures. General study results and limits: The study found HLA-C-restricted CMV-specific TCR beta clonotypes dominating the ex vivo response.

One entry per CDR3 protein, called by TCRdb with MiXCR from the reads. The table includes about 60,000 distinct CDR3 sequences, roughly 32% detected once. The receptor's source is a human donor in good health (CMV status not recorded). Some clones in this sample may be carry-over from other donors' samples. The specimen sequenced was PBMCs, sequenced either directly or after in vitro stimulation (not recorded which).

The CDR3 DNA sequence: TGTGCCAGCAGTTTCTATCAGAGGGGCAATGAGCAGTTCTTC. It is translated as CASSFYQRGNEQFF. V is TRBV6-5 and J is TRBJ2-1; tentatively, D is TRBD1 or TRBD2 (5 bases each). CDR3 length: 14 residues. Trimming removed 4 bases at V and 6 bases at J, with 13 bases between. CDR1 is MNHEY, CDR2 SVGAGI, per germline.